The source of this T cell receptor beta chain is a study of T cells in localized non-small cell lung cancer. The protocol was immunoSEQ multiplex PCR, while the TCRdb copy is restricted to in-frame clones and leaves out a portion. The sample carries 1,400 or so clones, 17% recorded once. This clone is large (0.1 to 1%) in the sample. Its specificity is not known. The CDR3 has 15 residues. The V gene's germline CDR1 is SGHNT and CDR2 YENEEA. V shed 5 bases and J shed 3 bases, with 17 bases lying between them. Overall study findings and caveats: Heterogeneity remains possible, as sequencing covered one tumor region only.

Sequenced here: normal lung tissue next to the tumor, sampled before any cancer treatment. This TCR was recovered from an older female donor with stage II lung adenocarcinoma. The rearrangement uses TRBV11-3 and TRBJ2-7; D uncertain. Here the CDR3 reads CASSVSHGPNYEQYF. The CDR3 DNA follows: TGTGCCAGCAGCGTCTCTCACGGGCCGAACTACGAGCAGTACTTC.